This T cell receptor (beta chain) was recorded in a study of T-cell memory formation after mild COVID-19. Study background: TCR clusters showed largely donor specificity.

V lost 4 bases and J lost 4, with 5 bases in between. Germline values: CDR1 SQVTM, CDR2 ANQGSEA. The CDR3 has 11 residues. Each CDR3 protein is one row after TCRdb ran MiXCR on the 5' RACE reads. The sample contains a few hundred thousand distinct CDR3 sequences, about 17% of which appear only once. This TCR came from a man aged 18 to 35 who had mild COVID-19 (a few samples of this study predate the infection). Cell type and time point are not known. This chain links TRBV29-1 with TRBJ1-3; no definite D call. Sequencing was done on a sample of PBMCs or a T cell subset sorted from them (not recorded which). In nucleotides, the CDR3 is TGCAGCGTTGCGCGCGGAAACACCATATATTTT. It codes for CSVARGNTIYF.